This note documents a single TCR beta chain sequence. Antigen unknown. The CDR3 has 13 amino acids. Between the trimmed V and J ends, which lost 7 bases and 0 bases, there was a span of 10 bases. Germline-derived CDR1 and CDR2 are MDHEN and SYDVKM. A single record per CDR3 protein comes from TCRdb applying MiXCR to the RT-PCR reads. The sample includes 530,000 or so distinct CDR3 sequences, 14% of them seen just once. The sample is drawn from a study of response to subunit inactivated influenza vaccine. Overall study findings and caveats: Each seasonal influenza vaccination, the authors suggested, recruits few new T cells.

This sequence originates from a middle-aged man who received an inactivated influenza vaccine. The material was PBMCs from blood, obtained approximately 12 days after vaccination. The V gene is TRBV28, the J gene TRBJ2-7; D not resolved. CDR3 sequence reads: CASNRPGSYEQYF. Here the CDR3 DNA reads TGTGCCAGCAATAGGCCCGGCTCCTACGAGCAGTACTTC. The whole variable domain, remainder taken from reference TRBV28 and TRBJ2-7, is DVKVTQSSRYLVKRTGEKVFLECVQDMDHENMFWYRQDPGLGLRLIYFSYDVKMKEKGDIPEGYSVSREKKERFSLILESASTNQTSMYLCASNRPGSYEQYFGPGTRLTVT.